The rows below give T cell receptor beta chains drawn from one sample of a study of T cell repertoires in cytomegalovirus infection. One entry per CDR3 protein, called by TCRdb with MiXCR from the reads. The sample holds some 100,000 distinct CDR3 sequences; more than 20% are singletons and the top ten take about 39%. Sequencing was carried out using CD8+ T cells from PBMCs. The origin of the receptors is a human donor in good health (CMV status not recorded). Some clones in this sample may be carry-over from other donors' samples. Each CDR3 is given with its conserved first and last residue. The D gene is left open where the match is weak. The size entry is marked missing in some rows and otherwise reads once, few, many or a size class.

size	V	J	D	CDR3	DNA
many	TRBV7-8	TRBJ2-3	TRBD1	CASSLQGFTDTQYF	TGTGCCAGCAGTTTACAGGGGTTCACAGATACGCAGTATTTT
NA	TRBV12-3/TRBV12-4	TRBJ1-2	TRBD1	CASSYDRGNGYTF	TGTGCCAGCAGCTACGACAGGGGAAATGGCTACACCTTC
many	TRBV20-1	TRBJ1-6	TRBD1	CSARDLLGQGNSPLHF	TGCAGTGCTAGAGATCTGTTGGGACAGGGTAACTCACCCCTCCACTTT
NA	TRBV28	TRBJ2-1	NA	CASSFQISLTNNEQFF	TGTGCCAGCAGTTTTCAGATTAGCCTCACTAACAATGAGCAGTTCTTC
NA	TRBV28	TRBJ1-1	TRBD1	CASRSPGGELGNEAFF	TGTGCCAGCAGATCGCCAGGGGGCGAGTTAGGAAATGAAGCTTTCTTT
few	TRBV27	TRBJ1-5	NA	CASSFGRGGNQPQHF	TGTGCCAGCAGTTTCGGCAGGGGCGGCAATCAGCCCCAGCATTTT
few	TRBV6-2/TRBV6-3	TRBJ2-2	NA	CASSYTLYGELFF	TGTGCCAGCAGTTACACGTTGTACGGGGAGCTGTTTTTT
few	TRBV10-3	TRBJ1-5	NA	CAISGQSNQPQHF	TGTGCCATCAGCGGACAAAGCAATCAGCCCCAGCATTTT
many	TRBV11-2	TRBJ2-5	NA	CASSGPFRTQYF	TGTGCCAGCAGCGGCCCATTTAGGACCCAGTACTTC
NA	TRBV29-1	TRBJ1-5	TRBD1	CSVVTGRNQPQHF	TGCAGCGTGGTGACAGGGCGCAATCAGCCCCAGCATTTT
many	TRBV11-2	TRBJ2-7	NA	CASSPRSGSYEQYF	TGTGCCAGCAGCCCCCGGTCCGGGTCCTACGAGCAGTACTTC
few	TRBV29-1	TRBJ1-2	TRBD1	CSVETQTGSNGYTF	TGCAGCGTTGAAACCCAGACAGGGAGTAATGGCTACACCTTC
NA	TRBV7-3	TRBJ2-3	NA	CASSLQGGSTDTQYF	TGTGCCAGCAGCTTACAAGGGGGTAGCACAGATACGCAGTATTTT
NA	TRBV9	TRBJ1-3	NA	CASSVATRQPRNTIYF	TGTGCCAGCAGCGTAGCTACGCGGCAGCCCCGAAACACCATATATTTT
NA	TRBV18	TRBJ2-3	NA	CASSPPRKTDTQYF	TGTGCCAGCTCACCACCGAGGAAGACAGATACGCAGTATTTT
NA	TRBV6-1	TRBJ1-1	NA	CASRQGENTEAFF	TGTGCCAGCAGACAGGGAGAGAACACTGAAGCTTTCTTT
NA	TRBV29-1	TRBJ2-7	TRBD2	CSGTSGSYEQYF	TGCAGCGGGACTAGCGGGAGCTACGAGCAGTACTTC
NA	TRBV28	TRBJ2-7	NA	CASRPTDSVLSYEQYF	TGTGCCAGCAGACCTACCGACAGCGTCCTCTCCTACGAGCAGTACTTC
many	TRBV7-2	TRBJ2-5	NA	CASSSFGARGQETQYF	TGTGCCAGCAGCTCCTTTGGCGCGAGGGGGCAAGAGACCCAGTACTTC
few	TRBV9	TRBJ2-1	NA	CASSVVGVNEQFF	TGTGCCAGCAGCGTAGTGGGGGTTAATGAGCAGTTCTTC
many	TRBV5-6	TRBJ2-7	NA	CASSATPYEQYF	TGTGCCAGCAGCGCCACGCCCTACGAGCAGTACTTC
NA	TRBV7-9	TRBJ2-7	TRBD2	CASSFNSGGPVGSEQYF	TGTGCCAGCAGCTTTAATAGCGGGGGGCCAGTGGGATCCGAGCAGTACTTC
few	TRBV2	TRBJ1-1	NA	CASSGGVQEAFF	TGTGCCAGCAGTGGGGGGGTCCAAGAAGCTTTCTTT
NA	TRBV7-6	TRBJ2-7	TRBD2	CASSLDPPSGTSSYEQYF	TGTGCCAGCAGCTTAGACCCCCCTAGCGGGACGAGCTCCTACGAGCAGTACTTC
many	TRBV7-8	TRBJ2-1	NA	CASSLEGGGQVNEQFF	TGTGCCAGCAGCTTAGAAGGCGGGGGACAGGTAAATGAGCAGTTCTTC
NA	TRBV28	TRBJ2-7	NA	CASSSEDAFSLEQYF	TGTGCCAGCAGTTCAGAGGACGCATTCTCCCTCGAGCAGTACTTC
few	TRBV7-9	TRBJ1-1	NA	CASSLEVKALEAFF	TGTGCCAGCAGCTTAGAAGTAAAGGCGTTAGAGGCTTTCTTT
NA	TRBV27	TRBJ1-2	NA	CASRGADYGYTF	TGTGCCAGCAGGGGGGCAGACTATGGCTACACCTTC
NA	TRBV7-3	TRBJ2-7	TRBD2	CASSPGLAASKTYEQYF	TGTGCCAGCAGCCCGGGACTAGCGGCATCCAAGACCTACGAGCAGTACTTC
NA	TRBV30	TRBJ2-1	NA	CAWSGEVTYNEQFF	TGTGCCTGGAGTGGAGAGGTAACCTACAATGAGCAGTTCTTC
many	TRBV5-5	TRBJ2-3	TRBD1	CASSGQGVMRDTQYF	TGTGCCAGCAGCGGACAGGGCGTAATGCGAGATACGCAGTATTTT
NA	TRBV6-6	TRBJ2-3	NA	CASTHGLSTDTQYF	TGTGCCAGCACTCACGGGCTGAGCACAGATACGCAGTATTTT
few	TRBV20-1	TRBJ2-1	NA	CSANPRDMINEQFF	TGCAGTGCGAACCCCCGGGACATGATCAATGAGCAGTTCTTC
many	TRBV7-2	TRBJ2-7	TRBD2	CASSSAGVPGYEQYF	TGTGCCAGCAGCTCAGCGGGGGTTCCCGGCTACGAGCAGTACTTC
NA	TRBV12-3/TRBV12-4	TRBJ1-6	NA	CASSPGLSYNSPLHF	TGTGCCAGCAGTCCGGGCCTCTCCTATAATTCACCCCTCCACTTT